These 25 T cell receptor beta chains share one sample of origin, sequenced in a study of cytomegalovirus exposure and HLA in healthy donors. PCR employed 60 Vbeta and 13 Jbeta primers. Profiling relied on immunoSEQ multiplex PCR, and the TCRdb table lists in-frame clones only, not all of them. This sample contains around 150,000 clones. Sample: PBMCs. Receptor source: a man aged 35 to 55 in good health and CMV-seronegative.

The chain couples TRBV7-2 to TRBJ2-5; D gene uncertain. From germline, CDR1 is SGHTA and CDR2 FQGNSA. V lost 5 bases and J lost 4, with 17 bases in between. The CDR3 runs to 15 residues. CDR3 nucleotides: TGTGCCAGCAGCCGGTTCGTTTCGGTTGTAGAGACCCAGTACTTC. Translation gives CASSRFVSVVETQYF.

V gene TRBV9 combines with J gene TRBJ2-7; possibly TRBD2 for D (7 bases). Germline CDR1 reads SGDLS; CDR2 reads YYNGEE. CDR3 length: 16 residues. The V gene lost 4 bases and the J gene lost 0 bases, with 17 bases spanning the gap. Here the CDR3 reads CASSSRGGSFSYEQYF. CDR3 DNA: TGTGCCAGCAGCTCACGCGGGGGCTCCTTCTCCTACGAGCAGTACTTC.

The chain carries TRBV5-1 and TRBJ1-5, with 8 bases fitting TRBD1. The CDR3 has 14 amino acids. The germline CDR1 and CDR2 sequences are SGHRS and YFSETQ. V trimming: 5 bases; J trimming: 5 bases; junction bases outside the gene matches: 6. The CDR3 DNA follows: TGCGCCAGCAGTCCCGACAGGGGCGATCAGCCCCAGCATTTT. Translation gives CASSPDRGDQPQHF.

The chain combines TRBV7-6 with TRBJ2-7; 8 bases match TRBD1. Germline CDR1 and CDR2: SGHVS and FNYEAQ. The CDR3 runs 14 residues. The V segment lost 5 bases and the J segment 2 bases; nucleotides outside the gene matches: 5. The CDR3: CASSNGTGPYEQYF. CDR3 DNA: TGTGCCAGCAGCAATGGGACAGGACCCTACGAGCAGTACTTC.

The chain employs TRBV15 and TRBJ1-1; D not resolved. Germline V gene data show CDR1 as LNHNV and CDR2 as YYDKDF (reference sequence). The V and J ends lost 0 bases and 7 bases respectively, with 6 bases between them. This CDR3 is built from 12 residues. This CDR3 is CATSRDRGEAFF. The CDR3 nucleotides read TGTGCCACCAGCAGAGATCGGGGTGAAGCTTTCTTT.

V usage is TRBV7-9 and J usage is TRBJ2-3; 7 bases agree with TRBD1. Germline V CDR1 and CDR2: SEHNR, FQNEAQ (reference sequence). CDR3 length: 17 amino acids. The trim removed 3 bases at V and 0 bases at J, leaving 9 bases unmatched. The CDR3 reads CASSLGQGVSSTDTQYF. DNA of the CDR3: TGTGCCAGCAGCTTGGGGCAGGGGGTTTCTAGCACAGATACGCAGTATTTT.

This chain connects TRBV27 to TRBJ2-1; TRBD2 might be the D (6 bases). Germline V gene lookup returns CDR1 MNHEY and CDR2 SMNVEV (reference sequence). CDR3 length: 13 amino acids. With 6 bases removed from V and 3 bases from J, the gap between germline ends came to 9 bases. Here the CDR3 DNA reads TGTGCCAGCAGCCGGGACTTCTACAATGAGCAGTTCTTC. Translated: CASSRDFYNEQFF.

DNA of the CDR3: TGTGCCAGCAGCCAACTCCCCGGGACTAGCGGGGGGATGAGCTCCTACAATGAGCAGTTCTTC. Residues: CASSQLPGTSGGMSSYNEQFF. This chain joins TRBV4-2 and TRBJ2-1; 15 bases agree with TRBD2. The CDR3 is 21 residues long. V lost 2 bases to trimming and J lost 0 bases; unmatched junction nucleotides: 11. Per the germline V gene, CDR1 is LGHNA and CDR2 is YNFKEQ.

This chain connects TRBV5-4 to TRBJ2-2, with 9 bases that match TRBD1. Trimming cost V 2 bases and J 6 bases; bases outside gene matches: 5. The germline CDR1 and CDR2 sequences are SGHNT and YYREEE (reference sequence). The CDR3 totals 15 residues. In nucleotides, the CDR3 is TGTGCCAGCAGCTTAAGGGACAGGGAGCCCGGGGAGCTGTTTTTT. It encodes CASSLRDREPGELFF.

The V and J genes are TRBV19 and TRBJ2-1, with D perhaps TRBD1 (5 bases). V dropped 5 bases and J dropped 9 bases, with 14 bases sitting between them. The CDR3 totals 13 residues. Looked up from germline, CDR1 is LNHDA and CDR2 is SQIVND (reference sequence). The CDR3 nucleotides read TGTGCCAGTAGTGCAGGGCCTTGGAGTGAGCAGTTCTTC. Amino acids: CASSAGPWSEQFF.

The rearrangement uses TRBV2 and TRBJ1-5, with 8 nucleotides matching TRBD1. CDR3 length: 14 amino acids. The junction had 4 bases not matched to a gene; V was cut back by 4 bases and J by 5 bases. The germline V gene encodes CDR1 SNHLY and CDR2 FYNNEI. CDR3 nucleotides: TGTGCCAGCAGTGTTAGGACAGGGCATCAGCCCCAGCATTTT. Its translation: CASSVRTGHQPQHF.

CDR3 amino acids: CASSLGQGRSNSPLHF. CDR3 in DNA: TGTGCCAGCAGCTTGGGACAGGGTCGGTCTAATTCACCCCTCCACTTT. V usage is TRBV5-6 and J usage is TRBJ1-6; 7 positions match TRBD1. The CDR3 runs to 16 residues. Germline V gene data show CDR1 as SGHDT and CDR2 as YYEEEE. V dropped 0 bases and J dropped 6; count of bases not matched to a gene: 6.

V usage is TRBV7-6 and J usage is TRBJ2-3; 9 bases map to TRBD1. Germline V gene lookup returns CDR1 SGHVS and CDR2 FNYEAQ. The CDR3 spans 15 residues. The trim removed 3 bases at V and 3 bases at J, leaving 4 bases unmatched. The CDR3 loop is CASSFRQGGTDTQYF. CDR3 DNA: TGTGCCAGCAGCTTTCGACAGGGGGGGACAGATACGCAGTATTTT.

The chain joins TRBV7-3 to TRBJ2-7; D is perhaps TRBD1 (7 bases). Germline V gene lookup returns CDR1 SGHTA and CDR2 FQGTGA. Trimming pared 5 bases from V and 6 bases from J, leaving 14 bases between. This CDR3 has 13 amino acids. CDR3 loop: CASSAGQSAEQYF. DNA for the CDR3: TGTGCCAGCAGCGCGGGACAGTCCGCCGAGCAGTACTTC.

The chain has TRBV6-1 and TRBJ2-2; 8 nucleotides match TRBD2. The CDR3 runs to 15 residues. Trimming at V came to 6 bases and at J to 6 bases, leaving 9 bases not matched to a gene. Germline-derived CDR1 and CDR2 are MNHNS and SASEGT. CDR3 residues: CASRQAGVDAGELFF. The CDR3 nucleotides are TGTGCCAGCAGACAAGCGGGGGTCGACGCCGGGGAGCTGTTTTTT.

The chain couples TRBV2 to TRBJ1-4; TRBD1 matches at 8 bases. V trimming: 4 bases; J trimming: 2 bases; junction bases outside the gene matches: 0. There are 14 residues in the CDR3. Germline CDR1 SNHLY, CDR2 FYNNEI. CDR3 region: CASSGQGTNEKLFF. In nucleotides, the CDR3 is TGTGCCAGCAGTGGACAGGGGACTAATGAAAAACTGTTTTTT.

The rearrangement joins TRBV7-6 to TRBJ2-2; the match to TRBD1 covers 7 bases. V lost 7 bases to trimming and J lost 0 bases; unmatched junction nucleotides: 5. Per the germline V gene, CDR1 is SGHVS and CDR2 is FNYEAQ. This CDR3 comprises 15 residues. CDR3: CASTPGQANTGELFF. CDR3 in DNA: TGTGCCAGCACTCCAGGACAGGCGAACACCGGGGAGCTGTTTTTT.

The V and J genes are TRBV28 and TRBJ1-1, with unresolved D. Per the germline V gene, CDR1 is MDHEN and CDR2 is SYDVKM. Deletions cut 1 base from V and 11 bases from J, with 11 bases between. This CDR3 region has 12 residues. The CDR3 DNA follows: TGTGCCAGCAGTTTATATGGCCAGAGGGCTTTCTTT. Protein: CASSLYGQRAFF. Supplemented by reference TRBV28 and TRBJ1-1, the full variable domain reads DVKVTQSSRYLVKRTGEKVFLECVQDMDHENMFWYRQDPGLGLRLIYFSYDVKMKEKGDIPEGYSVSREKKERFSLILESASTNQTSMYLCASSLYGQRAFFGQGTRLTVV.

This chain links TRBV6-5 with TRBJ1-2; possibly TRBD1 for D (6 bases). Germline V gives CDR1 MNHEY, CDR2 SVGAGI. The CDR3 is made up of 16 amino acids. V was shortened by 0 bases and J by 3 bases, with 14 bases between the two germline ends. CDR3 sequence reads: CASSYSQGEVYYGYTF. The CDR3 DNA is TGTGCCAGCAGTTACTCACAGGGCGAGGTGTACTATGGCTACACCTTC.

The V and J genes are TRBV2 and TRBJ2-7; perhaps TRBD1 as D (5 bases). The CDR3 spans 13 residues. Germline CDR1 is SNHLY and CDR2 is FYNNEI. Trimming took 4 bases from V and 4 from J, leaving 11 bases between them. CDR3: CASSGDRHYEQYF. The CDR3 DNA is TGTGCCAGCAGTGGAGACAGACATTACGAGCAGTACTTC.

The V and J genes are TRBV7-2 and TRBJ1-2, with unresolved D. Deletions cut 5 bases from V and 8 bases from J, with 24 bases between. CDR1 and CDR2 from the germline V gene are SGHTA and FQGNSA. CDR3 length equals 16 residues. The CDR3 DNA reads TGTGCCAGCAGCGCGAGCCGAGACTGGACCGGGAAGGGCTACACCTTC. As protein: CASSASRDWTGKGYTF.

CDR3 sequence reads: CASNNRAAGELFF. The CDR3 nucleotides read TGTGCCAGCAATAACAGGGCGGCCGGGGAGCTGTTTTTT. The rearrangement uses TRBV9 and TRBJ2-2; tentatively, D is TRBD1 (6 bases). The V end was cut by 6 bases, the J end by 6 bases, with 12 bases between. The CDR3 covers 13 residues. From germline, CDR1 is SGDLS and CDR2 YYNGEE.

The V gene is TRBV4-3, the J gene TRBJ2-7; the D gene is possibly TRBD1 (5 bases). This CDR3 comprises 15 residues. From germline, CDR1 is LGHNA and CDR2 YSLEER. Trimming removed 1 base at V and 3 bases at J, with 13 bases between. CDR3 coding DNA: TGCGCCAGCAGCCAAGCACAAGGGGTTCTCTACGAGCAGTACTTC. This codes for CASSQAQGVLYEQYF.

CDR3 in amino acids: CASSVGHRGDGYTF. The CDR3 DNA is TGTGCCAGCAGCGTAGGCCACAGGGGGGATGGCTACACCTTC. The J gene is TRBJ1-2, the V gene TRBV9, with 8 bases aligning to TRBD1. This CDR3 has 14 amino acids. Per germline, CDR1 SGDLS and CDR2 YYNGEE. The junction had 4 bases not matched to a gene; V was cut back by 0 bases and J by 6 bases. Drawing the rest from reference TRBV9 and TRBJ1-2, the complete variable domain is DSGVTQTPKHLITATGQRVTLRCSPRSGDLSVYWYQQSLDQGLQFLIQYYNGEERAKGNILERFSAQQFPDLHSELNLSSLELGDSALYFCASSVGHRGDGYTFGSGTRLTVV.

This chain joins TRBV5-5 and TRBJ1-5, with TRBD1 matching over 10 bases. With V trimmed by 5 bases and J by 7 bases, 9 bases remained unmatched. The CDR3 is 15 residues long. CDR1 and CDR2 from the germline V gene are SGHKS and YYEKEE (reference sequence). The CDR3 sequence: CASRRTGGREQPQHF. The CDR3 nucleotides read TGTGCCAGCAGGAGGACAGGGGGAAGGGAACAGCCCCAGCATTTT. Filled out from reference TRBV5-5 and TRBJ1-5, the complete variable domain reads DAGVTQSPTHLIKTRGQQVTLRCSPISGHKSVSWYQQVLGQGPQFIFQYYEKEERGRGNFPDRFSARQFPNYSSELNVNALLLGDSALYLCASRRTGGREQPQHFGDGTRLSIL.